This T cell receptor beta chain was documented in a study of blood T cells in healthy people across ages. General observations from the study: It was the long-lived donors that had more naive CD4+ cells and higher diversity than aged donors. Naive T cell percentage and TCR beta diversity correlated strongly.

This clonotype was picked up one time. The antigen is unknown. A minimum of 6.5 million PBMCs was isolated per sample. The CDR3 runs to 16 residues. Per germline, CDR1 DFQATT and CDR2 SNEGSKA (reference sequence). V lost 4 bases to trimming and J lost 1 base; unmatched junction nucleotides: 11. A J-beta primer mix and a sample-barcoded 5' primer were used in a second PCR of about 7 to 12 cycles. TCRdb re-called the 5' RACE reads through MiXCR, storing one row per CDR3 protein. The table lists 540,000 or so distinct CDR3 sequences, around 50% of them singletons. This chain connects TRBV20-1 to TRBJ1-1; 8 nucleotides match TRBD1. Sample: blood. The TCR originated in a man aged 80 or over in good health. CDR3 nucleotides: TGCAGTGCTACCCAACTCGGACAGGGAACGAACACTGAAGCTTTCTTT. Its protein is CSATQLGQGTNTEAFF.